The sequence of this TCR beta chain was determined in a study of OX40 agonist ivuxolimab in advanced cancers. Study in general: Partial response was recorded in three patients: one hepatocellular carcinoma and two cutaneous melanoma cases.

Trimming removed 4 bases at V and 5 bases at J, with 18 bases between. The germline V gene has CDR1 LNHDA and CDR2 SQIVND (reference sequence). The CDR3 contains 16 residues. This clone was counted between two and nine times. Its matching antigen is unknown. Regarding the study as a whole: There were, on average, more expanded clones in CD8+ T cells than in CD4+.

Only in-frame clones appear in the TCRdb table, and some are missing; sequencing was by immunoSEQ multiplex PCR. Here the sample spans 55,000 to 75,000 clones, approximately 86% being singletons. Sample: CD4+ or CD8+ T cells sorted from blood, taken in a trial of the OX40 agonist ivuxolimab. The chain is built from TRBV19 and TRBJ1-5; possible D gene TRBD1, 5 bases. This sequence was found in an adult with an advanced solid tumor such as melanoma, head and neck, liver or kidney cancer. The CDR3 spells CASSNDRGEPHQPQHF. The CDR3 DNA reads TGTGCCAGTAGTAACGATCGGGGGGAACCGCATCAGCCCCAGCATTTT.